This T cell receptor beta chain was sequenced in a study of CD8+ T cells in alopecia areata. Study in general: Patients in the treated group were given tofacitinib by mouth, 5 to 10 mg twice a day. Overall study findings and caveats: Lesional scalp displayed greater clonality than normal scalp, most notably in alopecia totalis/universalis.

The CDR3 has 13 residues. Trimming removed 1 base at V and 6 bases at J, with 8 bases between. Germline lookup yields CDR1 SGHRS and CDR2 YFSETQ. A remark on this clone: Its antigen is unknown.

As to treatment: oral pan-JAK inhibitor, 5-10 mg twice daily. cDNA prepared by RNA extraction and subsequent reverse transcription served as the template for sequencing. Assay used: immunoSEQ multiplex PCR; TCRdb lists only in-frame clones, some missing. This table holds approximately 280,000 clones, more than 45% found once. The sample here was CD4+ T cells sorted from blood, taken at week 24, from a patient treated with tofacitinib. The chain uses TRBV5-1 and TRBJ2-1; no definite D call. The TCR originated in a human donor with alopecia areata. CDR3 region: CASSLKPPNEQFF. CDR3 DNA: TGCGCCAGCAGCTTGAAACCCCCCAATGAGCAGTTCTTC.